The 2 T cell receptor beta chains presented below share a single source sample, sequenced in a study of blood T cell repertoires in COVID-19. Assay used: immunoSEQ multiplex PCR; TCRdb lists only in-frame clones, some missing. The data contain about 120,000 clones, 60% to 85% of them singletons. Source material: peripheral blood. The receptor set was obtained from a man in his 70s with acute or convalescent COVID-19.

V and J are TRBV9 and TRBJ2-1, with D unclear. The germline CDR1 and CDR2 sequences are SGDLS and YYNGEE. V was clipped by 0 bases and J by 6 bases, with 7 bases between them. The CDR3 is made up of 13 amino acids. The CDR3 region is CASSVGPFNEQFF. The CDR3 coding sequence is TGTGCCAGCAGCGTAGGGCCTTTCAATGAGCAGTTCTTC. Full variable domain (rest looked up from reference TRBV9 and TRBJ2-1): DSGVTQTPKHLITATGQRVTLRCSPRSGDLSVYWYQQSLDQGLQFLIQYYNGEERAKGNILERFSAQQFPDLHSELNLSSLELGDSALYFCASSVGPFNEQFFGPGTRLTVL.

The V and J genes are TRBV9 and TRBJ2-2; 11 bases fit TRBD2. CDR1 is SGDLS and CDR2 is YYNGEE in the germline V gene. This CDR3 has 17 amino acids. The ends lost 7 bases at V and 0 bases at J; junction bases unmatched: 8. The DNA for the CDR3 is TGTGCCAGCGAGCGGACTAGCGGGTCAACGAACACCGGGGAGCTGTTTTTT. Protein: CASERTSGSTNTGELFF.